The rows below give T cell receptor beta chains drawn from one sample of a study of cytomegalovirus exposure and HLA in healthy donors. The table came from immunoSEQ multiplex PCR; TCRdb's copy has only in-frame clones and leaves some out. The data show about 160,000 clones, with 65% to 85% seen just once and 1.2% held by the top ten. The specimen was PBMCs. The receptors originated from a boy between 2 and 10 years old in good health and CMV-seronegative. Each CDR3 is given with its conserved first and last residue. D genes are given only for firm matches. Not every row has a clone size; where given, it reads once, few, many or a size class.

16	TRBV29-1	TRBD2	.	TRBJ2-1	CSVEGLAGYTYNEQFF	TGCAGCGTTGAAGGGCTAGCGGGATATACCTACAATGAGCAGTTCTTC
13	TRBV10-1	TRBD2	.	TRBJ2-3	CASRGRELDTQYF	TGCGCCAGCAGGGGGAGGGAGTTAGATACGCAGTATTTT
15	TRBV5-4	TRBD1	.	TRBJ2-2	CASSLAGTGTGELFF	TGTGCCAGCAGTCTGGCCGGGACAGGGACCGGGGAGCTGTTTTTT
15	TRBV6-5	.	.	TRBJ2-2	CASSYSADRVGELFF	TGTGCCAGCAGTTACTCAGCAGATCGGGTCGGGGAGCTGTTTTTT
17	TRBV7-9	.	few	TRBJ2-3	CASSLPLGLDGTDTQYF	TGTGCCAGCAGCTTACCGCTGGGCCTTGACGGCACAGATACGCAGTATTTT
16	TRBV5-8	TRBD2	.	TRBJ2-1	CASSLGLAGSWNEQFF	TGTGCCAGCAGCTTGGGACTAGCGGGATCGTGGAATGAGCAGTTCTTC
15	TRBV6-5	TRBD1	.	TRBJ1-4	CASSYSGGLGEKLFF	TGTGCCAGCAGTTACTCAGGGGGCCTCGGTGAAAAACTGTTTTTT
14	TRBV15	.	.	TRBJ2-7	CATSGQTGPYEQYF	TGTGCCACCAGTGGACAGACAGGACCCTACGAGCAGTACTTC
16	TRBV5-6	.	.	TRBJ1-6	CASSLLRSSYNSPLHF	TGTGCCAGCAGCTTGCTGAGGAGCTCCTATAATTCACCCCTCCACTTT
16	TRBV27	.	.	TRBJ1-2	CASSTRGRDPSYGYTF	TGTGCCAGCAGCACCAGGGGTAGAGATCCCAGCTATGGCTACACCTTC
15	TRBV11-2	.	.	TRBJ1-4	CASSSQGATNEKLFF	TGTGCCAGCAGCTCGCAGGGTGCCACTAATGAAAAACTGTTTTTT
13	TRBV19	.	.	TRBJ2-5	CASSTRTSETQYF	TGTGCCAGTAGTACCAGAACGTCGGAGACCCAGTACTTC
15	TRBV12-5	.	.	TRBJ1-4	CASGITGNTNEKLFF	TGTGCTAGTGGGATTACAGGGAACACTAATGAAAAACTGTTTTTT
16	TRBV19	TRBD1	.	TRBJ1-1	CASSRGRQGRTHEAFF	TGTGCCAGTAGTAGAGGGAGACAGGGGAGAACACATGAAGCTTTCTTT
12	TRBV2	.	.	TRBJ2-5	CASKQGEETQYF	TGTGCCAGCAAACAGGGAGAAGAGACCCAGTACTTC
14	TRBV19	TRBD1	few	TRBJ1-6	CATNPGTGHSPLHF	TGTGCCACCAACCCCGGGACAGGACATTCACCCCTCCACTTT
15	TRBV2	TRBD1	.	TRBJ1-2	CASSFGTGLNYGYTF	TGTGCCAGCAGTTTTGGGACAGGATTAAACTATGGCTACACCTTC
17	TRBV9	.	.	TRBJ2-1	CASSVAGGRGVKNEQFF	TGTGCCAGCAGCGTAGCCGGGGGGAGGGGGGTGAAAAATGAGCAGTTCTTC
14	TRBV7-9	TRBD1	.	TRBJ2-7	CASSLVQGSYEQYF	TGTGCCAGCAGCTTAGTACAGGGGAGCTACGAGCAGTACTTC
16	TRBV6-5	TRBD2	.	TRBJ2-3	CASSYWTSGSTDTQYF	TGTGCCAGCAGTTACTGGACTAGCGGAAGCACAGATACGCAGTATTTT
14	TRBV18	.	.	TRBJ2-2	CASSPHANTGELFF	TGTGCCAGCTCACCTCATGCGAACACCGGGGAGCTGTTTTTT
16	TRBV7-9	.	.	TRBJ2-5	CASSLGSGWELGTQYF	TGTGCCAGCAGCTTAGGGAGTGGCTGGGAGTTGGGGACCCAGTACTTC
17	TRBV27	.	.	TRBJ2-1	CASSGGQGFGSYNEQFF	TGTGCCAGCAGCGGGGGGCAGGGATTTGGCTCCTACAATGAGCAGTTCTTC
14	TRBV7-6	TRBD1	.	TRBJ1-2	CASSLRDRGYGYTF	TGTGCCAGCAGCCTACGGGACAGGGGGTATGGCTACACCTTC
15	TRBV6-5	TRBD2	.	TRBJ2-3	CASSPRASGHDTQYF	TGTGCCAGCAGTCCCAGGGCTAGCGGGCATGATACGCAGTATTTT
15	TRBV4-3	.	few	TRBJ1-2	CASSQDSKSGYGYTF	TGCGCCAGCAGCCAAGACTCGAAAAGCGGGTATGGCTACACCTTC
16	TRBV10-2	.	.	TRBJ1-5	CASSEDGGLSNQPQHF	TGCGCCAGCAGTGAAGACGGGGGGCTGAGCAATCAGCCCCAGCATTTT